At least ten counts were recorded for the clone carrying this T cell receptor (beta chain). The data originate from a study of Graves' ophthalmopathy and Graves' hyperthyroidism. Researchers took RNA transcripts and amplified TCR beta CDR3 regions from them. Second-round multiplex PCR followed a first-round RT-PCR using HTBI primers. TCRdb re-derived calls from the multiplex PCR reads in MiXCR, one entry per CDR3 protein. The repertoire holds around 1,200,000 distinct CDR3 sequences, with about 36% as singletons. Lactation, pregnancy, uncontrolled infections and other autoimmune diseases were all grounds for excluding patients. Trimming cost V 4 bases and J 2 bases; bases outside gene matches: 8. This CDR3 comprises 15 residues. Germline V gene sequence: CDR1 SGHDN, CDR2 FVKESK.

The genes are TRBV14 and TRBJ2-7; the match to TRBD1 covers 7 bases. The sequence was obtained from an adult man with Graves' hyperthyroidism. Sequencing was done on a sample of peripheral blood or thyroid tissue (not recorded which). The CDR3 sequence is CASSLGQPPAYEQYF. In DNA form, the CDR3 reads TGTGCCAGCAGCCTGGGACAGCCACCGGCCTACGAGCAGTACTTC.